Listed below are T cell receptor beta chains from one sample, sequenced in a study of shared clonotypes between healthy human individuals. TCRdb's table, derived via immunoSEQ multiplex PCR, lists solely in-frame clones and lacks some. The data contain fewer than 2.5 million clones, more than 85% of them singletons. Sequencing was done on a sample of naive CD4+ T cells from PBMCs. The receptors here all came from a man between 18 and 29 years old in good health. Some clones in this sample may be carry-over from other donors' samples. CDR3s include the opening cysteine and the closing phenylalanine or tryptophan. D genes are given only for firm matches. Clone size is shown for a subset of rows, as once, few, many or a class of expanded clone.

CDR3 protein | CDR3 DNA | clone size | D gene | J gene | V gene
CASSILRGHSNQPQHF | TGTGCCAGTAGTATCCTCCGGGGCCATAGCAATCAGCCCCAGCATTTT | . | . | TRBJ1-5 | TRBV19
CASSLWGPDQPQHF | TGTGCCAGCAGTCTTTGGGGGCCGGATCAGCCCCAGCATTTT | . | . | TRBJ1-5 | TRBV6-5
CASSEAGGYGYTF | TGTGCCAGCAGTGAAGCGGGCGGTTATGGCTACACCTTC | . | . | TRBJ1-2 | TRBV6-1
CASSQVETGGPYEQYF | TGCGCCAGCAGCCAAGTTGAGACAGGGGGTCCCTACGAGCAGTACTTC | . | TRBD1 | TRBJ2-7 | TRBV4-3
CAISDALRGGSGELFF | TGTGCCATCAGTGACGCCCTAAGGGGGGGCTCCGGGGAGCTGTTTTTT | once | . | TRBJ2-2 | TRBV10-3
CASSNYQGNTEAFF | TGTGCCAGCAGCAACTACCAGGGGAACACTGAAGCTTTCTTT | . | . | TRBJ1-1 | TRBV28
CASSYTRGTGETQYF | TGTGCCAGCAGCTACACCAGGGGGACGGGGGAGACCCAGTACTTC | . | TRBD1 | TRBJ2-5 | TRBV7-2
CASSLTGGAYNEQFF | TGTGCCAGCAGTTTAACAGGGGGCGCCTACAATGAGCAGTTCTTC | few | TRBD1 | TRBJ2-1 | TRBV28
CASSYRLDNEQFF | TGTGCCAGCAGTTACCGGCTAGACAATGAGCAGTTCTTC | . | . | TRBJ2-1 | TRBV6-5
CASSLDPDTEAFF | TGTGCCAGCAGCCTAGACCCGGACACTGAAGCTTTCTTT | . | . | TRBJ1-1 | TRBV5-6
CASSVVEGAGLNTGELFF | TGTGCCAGCAGCGTAGTTGAGGGGGCAGGGTTAAACACCGGGGAGCTGTTTTTT | . | TRBD1 | TRBJ2-2 | TRBV9
CASSQGLGRGRNTGELFF | TGTGCCAGCAGCCAAGGGTTAGGAAGGGGACGGAACACCGGGGAGCTGTTTTTT | . | . | TRBJ2-2 | TRBV7-3
CASRGANVLTF | TGTGCCAGCAGGGGGGCCAACGTCCTGACTTTC | . | . | TRBJ2-6 | TRBV28
CASTTPGHEAFF | TGTGCCAGCACGACTCCCGGACACGAAGCTTTCTTT | . | . | TRBJ1-1 | TRBV28
CASSKGQYYGYTF | TGTGCCAGCAGCAAGGGACAGTACTATGGCTACACCTTC | . | TRBD1 | TRBJ1-2 | TRBV5-6
CASSLVGFGANVLTF | TGTGCCAGCAGCTTGGTGGGTTTTGGGGCCAACGTCCTGACTTTC | . | . | TRBJ2-6 | TRBV5-8
CASSPPLWIRSTDTQYF | TGTGCCAGCAGCCCGCCGTTGTGGATCCGAAGCACAGATACGCAGTATTTT | once | . | TRBJ2-3 | TRBV28
CASSDPGQVTGELFF | TGTGCCAGCAGCGACCCGGGACAGGTCACCGGGGAGCTGTTTTTT | few | TRBD1 | TRBJ2-2 | TRBV7-3
CATSLVREAYEQYF | TGTGCCACCAGCCTAGTAAGGGAGGCCTACGAGCAGTACTTC | . | . | TRBJ2-7 | TRBV15
CASSDYRGEDTADTQYF | TGTGCCAGCAGCGATTACAGGGGGGAAGATACGGCAGATACGCAGTATTTT | . | TRBD1 | TRBJ2-3 | TRBV9
CASSLDGGSRTDTQYF | TGTGCCAGCAGCTTGGATGGCGGGAGTAGGACAGATACGCAGTATTTT | . | TRBD2 | TRBJ2-3 | TRBV5-4
CASSSNQGGTQYF | TGTGCCAGCAGCTCCAACCAGGGTGGGACCCAGTACTTC | . | . | TRBJ2-5 | TRBV7-3
CASSPPGDTEAFF | TGTGCCAGCAGCCCGCCCGGGGACACTGAAGCTTTCTTT | . | . | TRBJ1-1 | TRBV6-5
CASSRGQGLNTEAFF | TGCGCCAGCAGCCGCGGACAGGGACTGAACACTGAAGCTTTCTTT | . | TRBD1 | TRBJ1-1 | TRBV4-3
CASSPPYAKNTEAFF | TGTGCCAGCTCACCACCGTACGCAAAAAACACTGAAGCTTTCTTT | . | . | TRBJ1-1 | TRBV18
CASSKVGVAETQYF | TGTGCCAGTAGTAAAGTGGGGGTAGCGGAGACCCAGTACTTC | . | . | TRBJ2-5 | TRBV19
CASRGGLAGEQYF | TGTGCCAGCAGGGGGGGACTAGCCGGCGAGCAGTACTTC | . | TRBD2 | TRBJ2-7 | TRBV6-1
CASRMGGPGGYTF | TGCGCCAGTAGAATGGGGGGGCCGGGAGGCTACACCTTC | . | . | TRBJ1-2 | TRBV5-1
CASSIVGQGNYNEQFF | TGTGCCAGTAGTATCGTGGGACAGGGGAACTACAATGAGCAGTTCTTC | . | TRBD1 | TRBJ2-1 | TRBV19
CASSIDLDGNTEAFF | TGTGCCAGTAGTATAGATCTGGACGGTAACACTGAAGCTTTCTTT | . | . | TRBJ1-1 | TRBV19
CASSPTRTNLNEQYF | TGTGCCAGCAGCCCAACCAGGACTAACCTAAACGAGCAGTACTTC | . | . | TRBJ2-7 | TRBV7-2
CASTRQAYGYTF | TGTGCCAGCACAAGACAGGCCTATGGCTACACCTTC | . | . | TRBJ1-2 | TRBV6-1
CASSYSPEYQETQYF | TGTGCCAGCAGTTACAGTCCAGAGTATCAAGAGACCCAGTACTTC | . | . | TRBJ2-5 | TRBV6-5
CASSPISGGAGNEQFF | TGTGCCAGCAGCCCAATCTCAGGGGGCGCAGGCAATGAGCAGTTCTTC | . | TRBD1 | TRBJ2-1 | TRBV11-2
CASSFPADTQYF | TGTGCCAGCAGTTTCCCAGCAGATACGCAGTATTTT | . | . | TRBJ2-3 | TRBV28
CASSLVGRGTQYF | TGTGCCAGCAGTTTGGTGGGCCGGGGTACGCAGTATTTT | . | . | TRBJ2-3 | TRBV28
CASSGGLAGVDTQYF | TGTGCCAGCAGCGGGGGACTAGCGGGAGTAGATACGCAGTATTTT | once | TRBD2 | TRBJ2-3 | TRBV5-4
CSVGLAGDVSYEQYF | TGCAGCGTTGGATTAGCGGGAGATGTCTCCTACGAGCAGTACTTC | . | TRBD2 | TRBJ2-7 | TRBV29-1